These 19 T cell receptor beta chains came from one sample sequenced in a study of CD8+ T cells in alopecia areata. Treatment noted: oral pan-JAK inhibitor, 5-10 mg twice daily. Sequencing relied on a cDNA template that was reverse transcribed from extracted RNA. The repertoire was sequenced with immunoSEQ multiplex PCR; TCRdb's copy has only in-frame clones and lacks some. Of a few hundred thousand clones in the sample, 60% were seen once. The starting material was CD4+ T cells sorted from blood, obtained around week 53, from a patient treated with tofacitinib. Source of these receptors: a human donor with alopecia areata.

The sample holds a few counts of this clone. The V and J genes are TRBV29-1 and TRBJ1-1; D is uncertain. Trimming shortened V by 7 bases and J by 8 bases, and 14 bases separated the two germline ends. This CDR3 has 11 amino acids. The germline V gene encodes CDR1 SQVTM and CDR2 ANQGSEA. The CDR3 spells CSGAGPAEAFF. The CDR3 DNA sequence: TGCAGCGGAGCCGGGCCAGCCGAAGCTTTCTTT.

The rearrangement links TRBV25-1 to TRBJ2-3; D may correspond to TRBD1 or TRBD2 (6 bases each). The germline V gene has CDR1 MGHDK and CDR2 SYGVNS. This CDR3 spans 14 amino acids. V lost 8 bases, J lost 0 bases, and 12 bases lay in between. The CDR3, as DNA: TGTGCCAGCTCCCGAGGGGGGAGCACAGATACGCAGTATTTT. Amino acids: CASSRGGSTDTQYF.

The V call is TRBV25-1, the J call TRBJ1-1; D unresolved. This CDR3 is built from 12 residues. V was trimmed by 4 bases and J by 4 bases, leaving 7 bases between them. In germline, CDR1 is MGHDK, CDR2 SYGVNS. The DNA of the CDR3 is TGTGCCAGCAGTGCGCCGTTCACTGAAGCTTTCTTT. Translation: CASSAPFTEAFF.

This clone was counted between two and nine times. The chain joins TRBV6-5 to TRBJ2-2; D unresolved. Germline V gene data show CDR1 as MNHEY and CDR2 as SVGAGI. This CDR3 region has 14 residues. The ends were cut back, 4 bases at V and 1 base at J, with 7 bases in the middle. The chain's CDR3 is CASSWWENTGELFF. The CDR3 DNA reads as TGTGCCAGCAGTTGGTGGGAGAACACCGGGGAGCTGTTTTTT.

The chain employs TRBV27 and TRBJ1-6; D gene unclear. V gave up 0 bases and J gave up 0 bases, with 6 bases separating them. From germline, CDR1 is MNHEY and CDR2 SMNVEV (reference sequence). This CDR3 spans 16 amino acids. The CDR3, as DNA: TGTGCCAGCAGTTTATCTGCGGGCTCCTATAATTCACCCCTCCACTTT. Translation gives CASSLSAGSYNSPLHF.

This clone was observed a few times. The J gene is TRBJ2-4, the V gene TRBV6-5; tentative D call: TRBD1 (6 bases). CDR3 size: 14 residues. Trimming took 2 bases from V and 6 from J, leaving 11 bases between them. Germline assignment: CDR1 MNHEY and CDR2 SVGAGI. Here the CDR3 reads CASSYADRRNIQYF. Written as DNA, the CDR3 is TGTGCCAGCAGTTACGCTGACAGGAGAAACATTCAGTACTTC.

The chain carries TRBV5-4 and TRBJ2-5; no reliable D call. Germline assignment: CDR1 SGHNT and CDR2 YYREEE (reference sequence). V was trimmed by 2 bases and J by 5 bases, leaving 10 bases between them. This CDR3 is built from 13 residues. In nucleotides, the CDR3 is TGTGCCAGCAGCTTATATCTGGGGGAGACCCAGTACTTC. It specifies CASSLYLGETQYF.

This clone was counted a single time. Other DNA sequences within the sample encode an identical CDR3. The gene calls are TRBV29-1 and TRBJ1-2; D not certain. Per germline, CDR1 SQVTM and CDR2 ANQGSEA. V was cut by 0 bases and J by 5 bases, with 4 bases left in between. This CDR3 region has 11 residues. CDR3 sequence: CSVEENYGYTF. CDR3 DNA: TGCAGCGTTGAAGAAAATTATGGCTACACCTTC. The entire variable domain, with the rest obtained from reference TRBV29-1 and TRBJ1-2, is as follows: SAVISQKPSRDICQRGTSLTIQCQVDSQVTMMFWYRQQPGQSLTLIATANQGSEATYESGFVIDKFPISRPNLTFSTLTVSNMSPEDSSIYLCSVEENYGYTFGSGTRLTVV.

The CDR3 reads CSVDGHSTITEAFF. CDR3 nucleotide sequence: TGCAGCGTTGATGGGCACAGCACGATCACTGAAGCTTTCTTT. This sequence joins TRBV29-1 and TRBJ1-1; no definite D call. Germline CDR1 and CDR2: SQVTM and ANQGSEA. The length of the CDR3 is 14 residues. V was trimmed by 3 bases and J by 4 bases, leaving 15 bases between them.

The CDR3: CSAPGGRTQYF. CDR3 DNA sequence: TGCAGTGCTCCAGGGGGGCGTACGCAGTATTTT. The chain carries TRBV20-1 and TRBJ2-3; TRBD1 might be the D (7 bases). The germline V gene encodes CDR1 DFQATT and CDR2 SNEGSKA (reference sequence). Trimming shortened V by 5 bases and J by 8 bases, and 11 bases separated the two germline ends. The CDR3 length is 11 residues.

This clone was observed a few times. The chain employs TRBV6-6 and TRBJ2-2, with 7 bases fitting TRBD1. Per the germline V gene, CDR1 is MNHNY and CDR2 is SVGAGI (reference sequence). The CDR3 covers 15 residues. The ends lost 6 bases at V and 5 bases at J; junction bases unmatched: 9. The CDR3: CASSRSTGRTGELFF. Here the CDR3 DNA reads TGTGCCAGCAGCAGATCGACAGGGCGAACCGGGGAGCTGTTTTTT.

This sequence joins TRBV19 and TRBJ2-7; D might be TRBD1 (6 bases). CDR1 and CDR2 from the germline V gene are LNHDA and SQIVND (reference sequence). V shed 5 bases and J shed 2 bases, with 10 bases lying between them. The CDR3 extends over 13 amino acids. CDR3 DNA: TGTGCCAGTAGTTCTACAGGGACCTACGAGCAGTACTTC. Its protein product is CASSSTGTYEQYF. Variable domain in full (rest from reference TRBV19 and TRBJ2-7): DGGITQSPKYLFRKEGQNVTLSCEQNLNHDAMYWYRQDPGQGLRLIYYSQIVNDFQKGDIAEGYSVSREKKESFPLTVTSAQKNPTAFYLCASSSTGTYEQYFGPGTRLTVT.

The genes are TRBV2 and TRBJ2-7; D not resolved. Trimming pared 2 bases from V and 5 bases from J, leaving 4 bases between. The CDR3 sequence is 11 residues long. Per the germline V gene, CDR1 is SNHLY and CDR2 is FYNNEI. The CDR3, as DNA: TGTGCCAGCAGTGAAAACAACGAGCAGTACTTC. It specifies CASSENNEQYF.

This clone occurred once. J is TRBJ1-6 and V is TRBV19; no clear D gene. Trimming took 0 bases from V and 10 from J, leaving 10 bases between them. The germline V gene has CDR1 LNHDA and CDR2 SQIVND (reference sequence). The CDR3 runs 14 residues. In DNA form, the CDR3 reads TGTGCCAGTAGTATAGATCTGGCTAGCTCACCCCTCCACTTT. Encoded protein: CASSIDLASSPLHF. The full variable domain, with the rest looked up from reference TRBV19 and TRBJ1-6, is DGGITQSPKYLFRKEGQNVTLSCEQNLNHDAMYWYRQDPGQGLRLIYYSQIVNDFQKGDIAEGYSVSREKKESFPLTVTSAQKNPTAFYLCASSIDLASSPLHFGNGTRLTVT.

DNA of the CDR3: TGTGCCAGCGTAGCGGGGCAGGGCTCCTACGAGCAGTACTTC. Amino acids: CASVAGQGSYEQYF. V gene TRBV7-2 combines with J gene TRBJ2-7; 8 nucleotides line up with TRBD2. Trimming removed 8 bases from V and 0 bases from J; junction bases left unmatched: 6. CDR1 SGHTA and CDR2 FQGNSA come from the germline V gene. The CDR3 is 14 residues long.

The CDR3 region has the DNA TGTGCCAGCAGCCACAACTTACCGGGACGCAGAGGTCTGGGGACCAATGAGCAGTTCTTC. Its protein is CASSHNLPGRRGLGTNEQFF. The chain uses TRBV14 and TRBJ2-1; D assignment may be TRBD1 or TRBD2 (5 bases each). The CDR3 is 20 amino acids. V was cut by 3 bases and J by 6 bases, with 30 bases left in between. The germline V gene encodes CDR1 SGHDN and CDR2 FVKESK.

The J gene is TRBJ2-2, the V gene TRBV7-2, with 7 bases that match TRBD1. This CDR3 spans 16 amino acids. V trimming: 6 bases; J trimming: 2 bases; junction bases outside the gene matches: 9. Germline V lookup: CDR1 SGHTA, CDR2 FQGNSA. The CDR3 DNA reads TGTGCCAGCAGTCTGAGTGGGACAGTAAACACCGGGGAGCTGTTTTTT. This codes for CASSLSGTVNTGELFF.

The rearrangement links TRBV5-4 to TRBJ2-7, with 10 bases identical to TRBD1. The length of the CDR3 is 15 residues. CDR1 is SGHNT and CDR2 is YYREEE in the germline V gene (reference sequence). The junction had 4 bases not matched to a gene; V was cut back by 2 bases and J by 2 bases. The CDR3 DNA sequence: TGTGCCAGCAGCTTATCCGGGACAGGGGCCTACGAGCAGTACTTC. It codes for CASSLSGTGAYEQYF. Complete variable domain (other parts from reference TRBV5-4 and TRBJ2-7): ETGVTQSPTHLIKTRGQQVTLRCSSQSGHNTVSWYQQALGQGPQFIFQYYREEENGRGNFPPRFSGLQFPNYSSELNVNALELDDSALYLCASSLSGTGAYEQYFGPGTRLTVT.

The chain recombines TRBV13 with TRBJ2-5; D not resolved. CDR1 is PRHDT and CDR2 is FYEKMQ in the germline V gene (reference sequence). CDR3 length equals 12 residues. V was trimmed by 2 bases and J by 7 bases, leaving 8 bases between them. In DNA, the CDR3 is TGTGCCAGCAGCTTATCCGTAGGGACCCAGTACTTC. Translation gives CASSLSVGTQYF. Complete variable domain (other parts from reference TRBV13 and TRBJ2-5): AAGVIQSPRHLIKEKRETATLKCYPIPRHDTVYWYQQGPGQDPQFLISFYEKMQSDKGSIPDRFSAQQFSDYHSELNMSSLELGDSALYFCASSLSVGTQYFGPGTRLLVL.